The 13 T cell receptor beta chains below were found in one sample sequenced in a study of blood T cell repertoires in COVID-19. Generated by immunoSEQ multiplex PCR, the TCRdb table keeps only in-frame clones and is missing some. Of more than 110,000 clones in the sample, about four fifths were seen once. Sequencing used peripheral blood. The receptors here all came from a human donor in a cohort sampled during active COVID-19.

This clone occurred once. CDR3 coding DNA: TGTGCCAGCTCACGGGACAGGAACACTGAAGCTTTCTTT. It specifies CASSRDRNTEAFF. The rearrangement uses TRBV18 and TRBJ1-1; 7 nucleotides match TRBD1. With V trimmed by 4 bases and J by 1 base, 0 bases remained unmatched. The CDR3 contains 13 residues. CDR1 and CDR2 (germline): KGHSH, LQKENI.

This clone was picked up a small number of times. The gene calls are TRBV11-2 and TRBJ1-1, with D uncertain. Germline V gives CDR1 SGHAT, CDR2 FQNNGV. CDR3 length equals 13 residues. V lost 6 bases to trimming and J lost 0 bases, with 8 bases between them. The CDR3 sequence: CASSPDVNTEAFF. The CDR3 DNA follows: TGTGCCAGCAGTCCAGATGTGAACACTGAAGCTTTCTTT.

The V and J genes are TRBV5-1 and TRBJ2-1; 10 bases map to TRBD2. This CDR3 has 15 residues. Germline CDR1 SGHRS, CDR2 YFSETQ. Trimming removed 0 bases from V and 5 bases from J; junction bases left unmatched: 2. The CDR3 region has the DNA TGCGCCAGCAGCTTGGGTAGCGGGGGGAACAATGAGCAGTTCTTC. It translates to CASSLGSGGNNEQFF.

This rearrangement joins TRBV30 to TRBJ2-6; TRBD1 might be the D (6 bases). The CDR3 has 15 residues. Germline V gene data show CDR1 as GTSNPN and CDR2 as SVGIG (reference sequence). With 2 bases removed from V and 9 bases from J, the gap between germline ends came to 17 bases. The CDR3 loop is CAWSRPDRLNNVLTF. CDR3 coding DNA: TGTGCCTGGAGTCGCCCTGACAGGCTGAACAACGTCCTGACTTTC.

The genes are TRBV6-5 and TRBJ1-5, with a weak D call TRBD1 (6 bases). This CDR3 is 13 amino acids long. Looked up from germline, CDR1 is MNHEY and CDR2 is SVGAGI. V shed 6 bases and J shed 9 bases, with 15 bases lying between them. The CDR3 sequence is CASRQTGIGPQHF. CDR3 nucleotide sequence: TGTGCCAGCAGGCAAACAGGGATTGGGCCCCAGCATTTT.

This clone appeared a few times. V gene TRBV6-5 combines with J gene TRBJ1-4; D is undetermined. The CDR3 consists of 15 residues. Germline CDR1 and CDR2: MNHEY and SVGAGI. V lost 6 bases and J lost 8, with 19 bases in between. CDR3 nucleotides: TGTGCCAGCAGCCTGCGGGGATCAAATAGGGAAAAACTGTTTTTT. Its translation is CASSLRGSNREKLFF.

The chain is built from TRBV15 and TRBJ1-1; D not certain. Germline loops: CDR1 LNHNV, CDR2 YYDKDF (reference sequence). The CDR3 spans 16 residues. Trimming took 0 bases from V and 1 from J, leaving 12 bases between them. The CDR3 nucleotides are TGTGCCACCAGCAGAGATCCTCTGGCGGGGAACACTGAAGCTTTCTTT. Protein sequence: CATSRDPLAGNTEAFF.

CDR3 bases: TGTGCCAGCAGTGGACAGGGCCGAGGGCGTAACTATGGCTACACCTTC. Amino acid sequence: CASSGQGRGRNYGYTF. This sequence joins TRBV6-1 and TRBJ1-2, with TRBD1 identical over 7 bases. V was pared by 4 bases and J by 1 base, with 9 bases of the junction left unmatched. CDR3 length: 16 amino acids. In germline, CDR1 is MNHNS, CDR2 SASEGT.

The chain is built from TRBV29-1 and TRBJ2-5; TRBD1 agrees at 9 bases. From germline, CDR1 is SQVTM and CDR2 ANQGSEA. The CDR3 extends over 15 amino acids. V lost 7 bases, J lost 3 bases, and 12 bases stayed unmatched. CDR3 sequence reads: CSAKTGTGNEETQYF. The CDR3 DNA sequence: TGCAGCGCTAAGACCGGGACAGGGAACGAAGAGACCCAGTACTTC.

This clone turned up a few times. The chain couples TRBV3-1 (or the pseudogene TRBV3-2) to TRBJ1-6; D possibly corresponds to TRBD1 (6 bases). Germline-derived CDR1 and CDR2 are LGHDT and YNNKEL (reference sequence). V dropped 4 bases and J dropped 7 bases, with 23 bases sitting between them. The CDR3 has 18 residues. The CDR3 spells CASSPTPTGTYVNSPLHF. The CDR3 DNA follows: TGTGCCAGCAGCCCCACCCCGACAGGTACCTATGTCAATTCACCCCTCCACTTT.

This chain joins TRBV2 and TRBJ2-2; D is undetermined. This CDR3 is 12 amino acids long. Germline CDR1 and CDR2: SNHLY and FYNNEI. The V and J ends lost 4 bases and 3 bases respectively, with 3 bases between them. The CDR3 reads CASSVDTGELFF. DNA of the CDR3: TGTGCCAGCAGTGTAGACACCGGGGAGCTGTTTTTT.

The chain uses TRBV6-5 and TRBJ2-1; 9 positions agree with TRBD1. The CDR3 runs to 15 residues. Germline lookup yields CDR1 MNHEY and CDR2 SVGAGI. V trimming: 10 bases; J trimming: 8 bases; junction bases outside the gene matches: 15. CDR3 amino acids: CATDRGGTLYDEQFF. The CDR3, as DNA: TGTGCCACCGACAGGGGGGGTACTCTTTACGATGAGCAGTTCTTC.

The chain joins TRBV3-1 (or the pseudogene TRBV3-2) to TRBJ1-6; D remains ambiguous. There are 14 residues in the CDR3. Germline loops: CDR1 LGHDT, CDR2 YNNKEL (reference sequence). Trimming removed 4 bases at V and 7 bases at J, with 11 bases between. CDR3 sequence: CASSPDGGNSPLHF. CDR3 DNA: TGTGCCAGCAGCCCCGACGGAGGGAATTCACCCCTCCACTTT.